This T cell receptor beta chain was profiled in a study of T cells in Graves' hyperthyroidism and ophthalmopathy. Trimming took off 5 bases at V and 5 bases at J, with 19 bases between the two ends. Germline CDR1 is PRHDT and CDR2 is FYEKMQ (reference sequence). The CDR3 loop spans 16 amino acids. Researchers took RNA transcripts and amplified the TCR beta CDR3 regions from them. The HTBI primer set was used in a first-round RT-PCR of the TCR CDR3. Using its own MiXCR run on the multiplex PCR reads, TCRdb lists one record per CDR3 protein. There are over 400,000 distinct CDR3 sequences in the sample; approximately 23% occur only once, and about 49% lies in the top ten. Ophthalmopathy patients showed a Clinical Activity Score of at least 3, NOSPECS grade of at least 4 and duration under 3 months. On the basis of clinical symptoms, serum thyroxine and TRAb, thyroid ultrasound and orbital computed tomography, diagnoses were made. PBMCs stemmed from less than 13 ml fresh peripheral blood.

The chain combines TRBV13 with TRBJ2-1; either TRBD1 or TRBD2 may fit D (5 bases each). This receptor was taken from a woman in her 70s with Graves' ophthalmopathy. Sequencing was carried out using blood. CDR3 amino acids: CASSPIPGTLNNEQFF. Here the CDR3 DNA reads TGTGCCAGCAGCCCCATCCCGGGGACCCTAAACAATGAGCAGTTCTTC. Complete variable domain (other parts from reference TRBV13 and TRBJ2-1): AAGVIQSPRHLIKEKRETATLKCYPIPRHDTVYWYQQGPGQDPQFLISFYEKMQSDKGSIPDRFSAQQFSDYHSELNMSSLELGDSALYFCASSPIPGTLNNEQFFGPGTRLTVL.